Listed below are T cell receptor beta chains from one sample, sequenced in a study of beta chain features in type 1 diabetes. Using immunoSEQ multiplex PCR, the repertoire was profiled, and TCRdb retains in-frame clones only, with some absent. The repertoire holds approximately 160,000 clones, with roughly 60% as singletons. The sample comprised naive CD4+ T cells from blood. These receptors came from a man aged 25 to 40 with type 1 diabetes. The CDR3 runs from the conserved cysteine through the conserved F or W. A D gene is named only where the DNA matches it firmly. Part of the rows lack a size; the others show once, few, many or a class for expanded clones.

>NA|TRBV29-1|TRBJ2-5|NA
TGCAGCGTTGCTACTGTCCAAGAGACCCAGTACTTC
CSVATVQETQYF
>TRBD2|TRBV6-1|TRBJ2-5|NA
TGTGCCATCAGTGATAGACTAGCGGGGGGCGAAGAGACCCAGTACTTC
CAISDRLAGGEETQYF
>TRBD1|TRBV25-1|TRBJ1-4|NA
TGTGCCAGCAGTTCAGGGGGCACGGATGAAAAACTGTTTTTT
CASSSGGTDEKLFF
>NA|TRBV9|TRBJ2-1|NA
TGTGCCAGCAGCGTCTACAATGAGCAGTTCTTC
CASSVYNEQFF
>NA|TRBV7-2|TRBJ1-6|NA
TGTGCCAGCAGCTTAGCGAATGGCAGATTAAATTCACCCCTCCACTTT
CASSLANGRLNSPLHF
>TRBD1|TRBV30|TRBJ1-2|NA
TGTGCCTGGGAGGAGACAGGGTACGGCTACACCTTC
CAWEETGYGYTF
>TRBD1|TRBV10-3|TRBJ1-2|NA
TGTGCCGACGAACCCAGTCAGGGACAGGGCGACTATGGCTACACCTTC
CADEPSQGQGDYGYTF
>NA|TRBV7-9|TRBJ1-4|NA
TGTGCCAGCAGCAGAAATGAAAAACTGTTTTTT
CASSRNEKLFF
>TRBD1|TRBV30|TRBJ1-1|NA
TGTGCCTGGAGTGAGGGACAGCTGAACACTGAAGCTTTCTTT
CAWSEGQLNTEAFF
>NA|TRBV7-2|TRBJ1-1|NA
TGTGCCAGCAGTTATATTCAGGGGAGCACTGAAGCTTTCTTT
CASSYIQGSTEAFF
>TRBD2|TRBV5-1|TRBJ2-3|few
TGCGCCAGCAGCCTGAAGACCCCGACTAGCGGGGGGGCTGTAGATACGCAGTATTTT
CASSLKTPTSGGAVDTQYF
>NA|TRBV4-3|TRBJ1-2|few
TGCGCCAGCAGCCAAGTTGCTCGAGGGCATGGCTACACCTTC
CASSQVARGHGYTF
>NA|TRBV27|TRBJ2-5|NA
TGTGCCAGCAATAGCGTTGGAGAGACCCAGTACTTC
CASNSVGETQYF
>NA|TRBV5-6|TRBJ2-1|NA
TGTGCCAGCAGCTTGGAGGCCAGCCATGAGCAGTTCTTC
CASSLEASHEQFF
>NA|TRBV10-3|TRBJ2-7|NA
TGTGCCATCTCACGCGGAGAAGAGCAGTACTTC
CAISRGEEQYF
>NA|TRBV29-1|TRBJ2-7|NA
TGCAGCGTAGCAGAGTACTTCTACGAGCAGTACTTC
CSVAEYFYEQYF
>NA|TRBV2|TRBJ2-1|NA
TGTGCCAGCAGTGTCTCCCGTACGTACAATGAGCAGTTCTTC
CASSVSRTYNEQFF
>NA|TRBV20-1|TRBJ2-7|once
TGCAGTGCCCCTGACCATAGGGAGCAGTACTTC
CSAPDHREQYF
>NA|TRBV4-3|TRBJ2-7|NA
TGCGCCAGCAGCCAAGATGGCAGGGAGCAGTACTTC
CASSQDGREQYF
>NA|TRBV4-3|TRBJ2-3|NA
TGCGCCAGCAGCCAAGATACGAGGACAGATACGCAGTATTTT
CASSQDTRTDTQYF
>TRBD1|TRBV14|TRBJ2-6|NA
TGTGCCAGCAGCCATGGGGACAGGATAACTGGGGCCAACGTCCTGACTTTC
CASSHGDRITGANVLTF
>TRBD1|TRBV29-1|TRBJ2-5|NA
TGCAGCGTACAGGGGGCAGAGACCCAGTACTTC
CSVQGAETQYF
>NA|TRBV4-3|TRBJ1-2|once
TGCGCCAGCAGCCAGGGAGGGTCTGGCTACACCTTC
CASSQGGSGYTF
>NA|TRBV7-9|TRBJ2-3|NA
TGTGCCAGCAGCTTGACATCCGATACGCAGTATTTT
CASSLTSDTQYF
>NA|TRBV7-2|TRBJ2-1|NA
TGTGCCAGCAGCCTCATGAACAATGAGCAGTTCTTC
CASSLMNNEQFF
>NA|TRBV5-1|TRBJ1-1|NA
TGCGCCAGCAGCTTCTCCGGGGGGACTGAAGCTTTCTTT
CASSFSGGTEAFF
>TRBD1|TRBV30|TRBJ1-2|once
TGTGCCTGGAGTAAGGGGGCAGTCTATGGCTACACCTTC
CAWSKGAVYGYTF
>NA|TRBV28|TRBJ2-1|few
TGTGCCAGCAGTGGGCCAGGGAGATACAATGAGCAGTTCTTC
CASSGPGRYNEQFF
>NA|TRBV7-9|TRBJ1-2|NA
TGTGCCAGCAGCTTATCGGCAGCTCCTAACTATGGCTACACCTTC
CASSLSAAPNYGYTF
>NA|TRBV15|TRBJ2-4|NA
TGTGCCACCAGCAGAGATCGGCTAGGGGGGTTAGCCAAAAACATTCAGTACTTC
CATSRDRLGGLAKNIQYF
>NA|TRBV4-3|TRBJ2-2|NA
TGCGCCAGCAGCCTCCAACCGAAAACCGGGGAGCTGTTTTTT
CASSLQPKTGELFF
>NA|TRBV9|TRBJ2-2|few
TGTGCCAGCAGCGGCGGGGCGAACACCGGGGAGCTGTTTTTT
CASSGGANTGELFF
>NA|TRBV27|TRBJ2-1|once
TGTGCCAGCAGTCCCTCCGGGACACTCTACAATGAGCAGTTCTTC
CASSPSGTLYNEQFF
>NA|TRBV23-1|TRBJ2-6|NA
TGCGCCAGCAGTCAATGGAGGAGGACAGAGCCCCTCTCTGGGGCCAACGTCCTGACTTTC
CASSQWRRTEPLSGANVLTF
>TRBD1|TRBV7-9|TRBJ1-6|NA
TGTGCCAGCAGCCAAGCGACAGGGAACGGATCACCCCTCCACTTT
CASSQATGNGSPLHF
>NA|TRBV25-1|TRBJ1-2|NA
TGTGCCAGCAGTGAATATAATCCTGAATACTATGGCTACACCTTC
CASSEYNPEYYGYTF
>TRBD1|TRBV29-1|TRBJ1-1|few
TGCAGCGTGGCGGGACAGCAGAACACTGAAGCTTTCTTT
CSVAGQQNTEAFF
>NA|TRBV7-2|TRBJ1-2|NA
TGTGCCAGCAGCCCCTACGAGGGGTACGGCTACACCTTC
CASSPYEGYGYTF
>TRBD2|TRBV5-1|TRBJ2-5|few
TGCGCCAGCAGCACAGGGACTAGCGGACAAGAGACCCAGTACTTC
CASSTGTSGQETQYF
>NA|TRBV30|TRBJ1-6|NA
TGTGCCTGGAGTCCCTTGGCCAATTCACCCCTCCACTTT
CAWSPLANSPLHF
>NA|TRBV29-1|TRBJ2-5|NA
TGCAGCGTTGAGGGAGTCGGAGAGACCCAGTACTTC
CSVEGVGETQYF
>NA|TRBV29-1|TRBJ1-4|NA
TGCAGCGTTGGACAGCTGAATGAAAAACTGTTTTTT
CSVGQLNEKLFF
>TRBD1|TRBV23-1|TRBJ2-7|NA
TGCGCCAGCAGTCCCACCTGGGACAGCCCTCTCCCCTACGAGCAGTACTTC
CASSPTWDSPLPYEQYF
>NA|TRBV9|TRBJ2-7|few
TGTGCCAGCAGCGTAAAAGGGGACACCTACGAGCAGTACTTC
CASSVKGDTYEQYF
>NA|TRBV11-2|TRBJ2-7|NA
TGTGCCAGCAGCTTAGTTGCGGTCGACGGCTCCTACGAGCAGTACTTC
CASSLVAVDGSYEQYF
>NA|TRBV13|TRBJ2-7|few
TGTGCCAGCAAGGTGATCCACGAGCAGTACTTC
CASKVIHEQYF
>NA|TRBV11-2|TRBJ1-2|NA
TGTGCCAGCAGCTACGAGAGGGGGGCGGCTGGCTACACCTTC
CASSYERGAAGYTF
>NA|TRBV25-1|TRBJ2-7|NA
TGTGCCAGCAGTGAAAAGTACGAGCAGTACTTC
CASSEKYEQYF
>NA|TRBV10-3|TRBJ2-5|NA
TGTGCCATCAGTGAGTCGGCCCACCAAGAGACCCAGTACTTC
CAISESAHQETQYF
>NA|TRBV2|TRBJ1-2|NA
TGTGCCAGCTTCGGGGTCGACGGCTACACCTTC
CASFGVDGYTF
>TRBD1|TRBV29-1|TRBJ2-5|few
TGCAGCGTTGAAGGCCCCAGGGGGGAGACCCAGTACTTC
CSVEGPRGETQYF